This T cell receptor beta chain derives from a study of CD8 T cells in ankylosing spondylitis. General observations from the study: Blood of patients with ankylosing spondylitis appeared to be characterized by a TCR beta motif of fewer than 10 highly homologous variants.

The CDR3 spans 13 residues. The germline V gene has CDR1 MDHEN and CDR2 SYDVKM. J gave up 4 bases and V 6 bases, and 5 bases lay outside the gene matches. This clonotype was seen repeatedly, ten times or more. The antigen is unknown. TCRdb processed the 5' RACE reads anew with MiXCR; each CDR3 protein has one entry. Of about 18,000 distinct CDR3 sequences in the sample, around 8% were seen once. Sequenced: blood. The receptor comes from a male donor with ankylosing spondylitis or in good health (not recorded which). The chain is built from TRBV28 and TRBJ1-2; 7 positions agree with TRBD1. The CDR3 nucleotides are TGTGCCAGCAGCAGGGACAGCAGCTATGGCTACACCTTC. Residues: CASSRDSSYGYTF.